These 28 T cell receptor beta chains came from one sample sequenced in a study of graft-versus-host responses after intestinal transplantation. This table comes from immunoSEQ multiplex PCR, and its TCRdb copy is limited to in-frame clones, with some not included. The sample lists fewer than 110,000 clones; around 90% were seen once. No antigen has been identified for these receptors. The source material was unstimulated CD4+ T cells sorted from spleen or lymph node cells, sampled before transplant. The receptors originated from a human donor who was the organ donor for an intestinal transplant.

The rearrangement uses TRBV2 and TRBJ2-7; D unclear. With 7 bases removed from V and 1 base from J, the gap between germline ends came to 14 bases. CDR1 is SNHLY and CDR2 is FYNNEI in the germline V gene. This CDR3 is built from 14 residues. In DNA form, the CDR3 reads TGTGCCAGCATTTTTTTGGAAACTTCCTACGAGCAGTACTTC. It translates to CASIFLETSYEQYF.

Comments on this clone: Mismatch with germline at one junction end may stem from a read error. The V and J genes are TRBV19 and TRBJ2-7; maybe TRBD2 (6 bases). This CDR3 has 13 amino acids. Per germline, CDR1 LNHDA and CDR2 SQIVND (reference sequence). The CDR3 spells CANSQRGGYEQYF. The CDR3 DNA is TGTGCCAATAGTCAAAGGGGAGGCTACGAGCAGTACTTC.

The chain is built from TRBV5-4 and TRBJ1-6; D unresolved. CDR1 SGHNT and CDR2 YYREEE come from the germline V gene (reference sequence). Trimming stripped 0 bases from V and 0 bases from J, with 4 bases between. The CDR3 consists of 15 residues. CDR3 sequence (DNA): TGTGCCAGCAGCTTGGAAAGCTCCTATAATTCACCCCTCCACTTT. Residues: CASSLESSYNSPLHF. The full variable domain, completed using reference TRBV5-4 and TRBJ1-6, is ETGVTQSPTHLIKTRGQQVTLRCSSQSGHNTVSWYQQALGQGPQFIFQYYREEENGRGNFPPRFSGLQFPNYSSELNVNALELDDSALYLCASSLESSYNSPLHFGNGTRLTVT.

V gene TRBV7-2 combines with J gene TRBJ2-1; 8 positions agree with TRBD2. From germline, CDR1 is SGHTA and CDR2 FQGNSA. CDR3 length: 14 amino acids. V shed 5 bases, J shed 4 bases, and the junction held 4 bases outside the gene matches. The CDR3 DNA sequence: TGTGCCAGCAGCACTTTAGCGGGGTACAATGAGCAGTTCTTC. The encoded protein is CASSTLAGYNEQFF.

The gene calls are TRBV6-6 and TRBJ1-1; D may be TRBD1 (6 bases). Per germline, CDR1 MNHNY and CDR2 SVGAGI (reference sequence). The CDR3 has 13 residues. Between the trimmed V and J ends, which lost 6 bases and 5 bases, there was a span of 13 bases. CDR3 residues: CASRDRGGTEAFF. CDR3 DNA sequence: TGTGCCAGCAGGGACAGAGGAGGAACTGAAGCTTTCTTT.

To note about this clone: The junction departs from germline at one end; a sequencing error may be responsible. The sample has other DNA sequences that encode this CDR3 too. This chain joins TRBV2 and TRBJ2-1, with D possibly TRBD1 on 5 matching bases. CDR3 length: 11 residues. Germline loops: CDR1 SNHLY, CDR2 FYNNEI. CDR3 in amino acids: CASSGQGEQFF. The CDR3 DNA is TGTGCTAGCAGTGGGCAGGGTGAGCAGTTCTTC.

This chain uses TRBV6-6 with TRBJ2-1; 10 positions agree with TRBD2. Germline CDR1 is MNHNY and CDR2 is SVGAGI (reference sequence). CDR3 length: 16 residues. The J segment lost 8 bases and the V segment lost 2 bases, leaving 9 bases of the junction unmatched. The CDR3 is CASSYITAGGLDEQFF. As DNA, the CDR3 is TGTGCCAGCAGTTACATAACAGCGGGGGGGCTCGATGAGCAGTTCTTC.

V and J are TRBV6-5 and TRBJ2-7, with TRBD1 as a possible D gene (6 bases). V was cut by 0 bases and J by 4 bases, with 10 bases left in between. From germline, CDR1 is MNHEY and CDR2 SVGAGI. CDR3 length equals 14 residues. The chain's CDR3 is CASSYSSRGYEQYF. CDR3 nucleotides: TGTGCCAGCAGTTACTCTAGCAGGGGATACGAGCAGTACTTC.

The chain couples TRBV10-2 to TRBJ2-3; D might be TRBD2 (6 bases). The CDR3 has 12 amino acids. The V gene lost 6 bases and the J gene lost 3 bases, with 7 bases spanning the gap. Per germline, CDR1 WSHSY and CDR2 SAAADI. The CDR3 sequence: CASRGGTDTQYF. Here the CDR3 DNA reads TGCGCCAGCAGAGGAGGGACAGATACGCAGTATTTT.

This rearrangement joins TRBV10-2 to TRBJ2-7; D unresolved. CDR1 is WSHSY and CDR2 is SAAADI in the germline V gene. Deletions cut 4 bases from V and 2 bases from J, with 9 bases between. The CDR3 spans 13 residues. CDR3 residues: CASSATDTYEQYF. The CDR3 DNA is TGCGCCAGCAGTGCCACAGATACCTACGAGCAGTACTTC.

V and J are TRBV19 and TRBJ2-3, with D uncertain. Germline V gene data show CDR1 as LNHDA and CDR2 as SQIVND (reference sequence). This CDR3 is built from 13 residues. V was cut by 5 bases and J by 1 base, with 7 bases left in between. For the CDR3, the DNA is TGTGCCAGTAGTTGGGCGGGCACAGATACGCAGTATTTT. The encoded protein is CASSWAGTDTQYF.

V gene TRBV5-1 combines with J gene TRBJ1-1, with D uncertain. The V gene's germline CDR1 is SGHRS and CDR2 YFSETQ. This CDR3 is 17 amino acids long. The V end was cut by 0 bases, the J end by 0 bases, with 15 bases between. CDR3 coding DNA: TGCGCCAGCAGCTTGGTCACTACCCGGGGATTGAACACTGAAGCTTTCTTT. Translation: CASSLVTTRGLNTEAFF.

The V and J genes are TRBV2 and TRBJ1-2; D gene ambiguous. This CDR3 comprises 14 residues. V lost 1 base and J 1 base, leaving 7 bases between the germline ends. Germline CDR1 and CDR2: SNHLY and FYNNEI. The CDR3 sequence is CASSEEGSNYGYTF. The CDR3 bases are TGTGCCAGCAGTGAAGAGGGCAGTAACTATGGCTACACCTTC.

This sequence joins TRBV9 and TRBJ2-6; D gene unclear. CDR3 length: 16 amino acids. Trimming pared 0 bases from V and 0 bases from J, leaving 7 bases between. The V gene's germline CDR1 is SGDLS and CDR2 YYNGEE. The CDR3 loop reads CASSVGVYSGANVLTF. The CDR3 bases are TGTGCCAGCAGCGTAGGAGTATACTCTGGGGCCAACGTCCTGACTTTC.

This clone was seen only once. Different DNA sequences within this sample yield the same CDR3. The chain has TRBV9 and TRBJ2-3; D not resolved. V lost 2 bases and J 1 base, leaving 8 bases between the germline ends. CDR1 is SGDLS and CDR2 is YYNGEE in the germline V gene. The CDR3 is 14 amino acids. The CDR3 coding sequence is TGTGCCAGCAGCGTGACGACCCGCACAGATACGCAGTATTTT. It is translated as CASSVTTRTDTQYF.

This sequence joins TRBV9 and TRBJ2-5; D is unclear. The CDR3 is 14 amino acids. Trimming removed 0 bases from V and 1 base from J, with 7 bases in between. Germline CDR1 is SGDLS and CDR2 is YYNGEE. The CDR3 region has the DNA TGTGCCAGCAGCGTAGGGAACAGCCAAGAGACCCAGTACTTC. Its protein is CASSVGNSQETQYF.

A single count supports this clone. This chain connects TRBV2 to TRBJ2-5; D possibly corresponds to TRBD1 (6 bases). This CDR3 contains 17 residues. Per germline, CDR1 SNHLY and CDR2 FYNNEI. Trimming pared 2 bases from V and 5 bases from J, leaving 21 bases between. The DNA of the CDR3 is TGTGCCAGCAGTGAACGTGTTTGGGGGCGCGACACGGAGACCCAGTACTTC. This translates into CASSERVWGRDTETQYF.

V is TRBV7-2 and J is TRBJ2-5; 10 bases map to TRBD1. The CDR3 has 15 residues. Germline V gives CDR1 SGHTA, CDR2 FQGNSA. Trimming took 1 base from V and 5 from J; bases not matched to a gene: 4. The CDR3 here is CASSLGQGALETQYF. The CDR3, as DNA: TGTGCCAGCAGCTTAGGACAGGGGGCGTTGGAGACCCAGTACTTC.

The chain combines TRBV18 with TRBJ2-7, with 15 bases identical to TRBD2. V gave up 5 bases and J gave up 1 base; unmatched junction bases: 6. The V gene's germline CDR1 is KGHSH and CDR2 LQKENI. CDR3 size: 17 residues. CDR3 protein: CASSIGTSGGSSYEQYF. CDR3 bases: TGTGCCAGCTCAATCGGGACTAGCGGGGGGTCATCCTACGAGCAGTACTTC. Full variable domain (outside the CDR3, taken from reference TRBV18 and TRBJ2-7): NAGVMQNPRHLVRRRGQEARLRCSPMKGHSHVYWYRQLPEEGLKFMVYLQKENIIDESGMPKERFSAEFPKEGPSILRIQQVVRGDSAAYFCASSIGTSGGSSYEQYFGPGTRLTVT.

The chain employs TRBV27 and TRBJ1-4; D gene ambiguous. Germline-derived CDR1 and CDR2 are MNHEY and SMNVEV (reference sequence). V lost 5 bases and J 4 bases, leaving 17 bases between the germline ends. The length of the CDR3 is 16 residues. The CDR3 is CASSPVGIAGNEKLFF. The CDR3 bases are TGTGCCAGCAGTCCCGTGGGTATAGCCGGTAATGAAAAACTGTTTTTT.

A word on this clone: The same CDR3 is also encoded by other DNA sequences in this sample. The J gene is TRBJ2-2, the V gene TRBV9; 8 bases match TRBD2. V dropped 4 bases and J dropped 0; count of bases not matched to a gene: 5. In germline, CDR1 is SGDLS, CDR2 YYNGEE. The CDR3 contains 16 residues. The CDR3 protein is CASSPRGGSNTGELFF. For the CDR3, the DNA is TGTGCCAGCAGCCCCCGGGGGGGGTCGAACACCGGGGAGCTGTTTTTT.

The chain employs TRBV6-5 and TRBJ1-2; D is uncertain. The CDR3 totals 14 residues. With 5 bases removed from V and 4 bases from J, the gap between germline ends came to 14 bases. Germline V CDR1 and CDR2: MNHEY, SVGAGI. CDR3 nucleotides: TGTGCCAGCAGTGAAATGTGGGGAACCTATGGCTACACCTTC. Translated: CASSEMWGTYGYTF.

This clone was observed a handful of times. This rearrangement joins TRBV5-4 to TRBJ1-1, with D unresolved. The germline V gene encodes CDR1 SGHNT and CDR2 YYREEE (reference sequence). V was trimmed by 2 bases and J by 0 bases, leaving 11 bases between them. CDR3 length: 15 amino acids. In DNA form, the CDR3 reads TGTGCCAGCAGCTTAGCCGGTTTAATGAACACTGAAGCTTTCTTT. It translates to CASSLAGLMNTEAFF. Drawing the rest from reference TRBV5-4 and TRBJ1-1, the complete variable domain is ETGVTQSPTHLIKTRGQQVTLRCSSQSGHNTVSWYQQALGQGPQFIFQYYREEENGRGNFPPRFSGLQFPNYSSELNVNALELDDSALYLCASSLAGLMNTEAFFGQGTRLTVV.

The V call is TRBV5-1, the J call TRBJ1-2; D gene uncertain. The V end lost 0 bases, the J end lost 11 bases, and 11 bases lay between the germline ends. CDR1 is SGHRS, CDR2 YFSETQ, per germline. The CDR3 loop spans 12 amino acids. The CDR3 protein is CASSLARAEYTF. The DNA for the CDR3 is TGCGCCAGCAGCTTGGCAAGGGCGGAATACACCTTC.

The chain links TRBV18 to TRBJ2-7; 8 positions agree with TRBD2. In germline, CDR1 is KGHSH, CDR2 LQKENI. The CDR3 runs to 16 residues. The ends lost 4 bases at V and 1 base at J; junction bases unmatched: 9. The CDR3 sequence is CASSRATSGSSYEQYF. In nucleotides, the CDR3 is TGTGCCAGCTCACGAGCCACTAGCGGTAGTTCCTACGAGCAGTACTTC.

Note on this clone: The sample has other DNA sequences that encode this CDR3 too. This chain uses TRBV7-2 with TRBJ2-2; 7 bases agree with TRBD2. After removal of 1 base from V and 3 bases from J, the junction contained 5 bases not matched to a gene. Germline lookup yields CDR1 SGHTA and CDR2 FQGNSA. The CDR3 is 16 amino acids. DNA for the CDR3: TGTGCCAGCAGCTTAGGGCGGGGGAGGGACACCGGGGAGCTGTTTTTT. Translation: CASSLGRGRDTGELFF. The variable domain in full, with the rest retrieved from reference TRBV7-2 and TRBJ2-2, is GAGVSQSPSNKVTEKGKDVELRCDPISGHTALYWYRQSLGQGLEFLIYFQGNSAPDKSGLPSDRFSAERTGGSVSTLTIQRTQQEDSAVYLCASSLGRGRDTGELFFGEGSRLTVL.

This chain joins TRBV5-1 and TRBJ2-1; 14 bases are shared with TRBD2. Germline V CDR1 and CDR2: SGHRS, YFSETQ. J gave up 4 bases and V 5 bases, and 2 bases lay outside the gene matches. This CDR3 is built from 15 residues. The chain's CDR3 is CASSWTSGGYNEQFF. The CDR3 bases are TGCGCCAGCAGTTGGACTAGCGGGGGGTACAATGAGCAGTTCTTC.

This chain connects TRBV9 to TRBJ2-1; 10 bases agree with TRBD2. The germline V gene has CDR1 SGDLS and CDR2 YYNGEE. The ends lost 7 bases at V and 4 bases at J; junction bases unmatched: 11. The CDR3 contains 16 residues. Here the CDR3 reads CASGRLAGASYNEQFF. The CDR3 DNA is TGTGCCAGCGGTCGGCTAGCGGGGGCCTCGTACAATGAGCAGTTCTTC.